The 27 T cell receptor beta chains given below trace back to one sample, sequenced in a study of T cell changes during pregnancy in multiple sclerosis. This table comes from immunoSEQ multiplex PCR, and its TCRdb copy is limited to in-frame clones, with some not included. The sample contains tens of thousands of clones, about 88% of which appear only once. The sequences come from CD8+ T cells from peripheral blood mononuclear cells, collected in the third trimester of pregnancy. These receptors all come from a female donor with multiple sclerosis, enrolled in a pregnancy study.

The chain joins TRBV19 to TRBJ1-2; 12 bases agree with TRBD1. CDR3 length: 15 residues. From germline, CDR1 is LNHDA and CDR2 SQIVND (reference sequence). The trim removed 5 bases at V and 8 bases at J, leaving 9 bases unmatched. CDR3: CASSSPGQGAGGYTF. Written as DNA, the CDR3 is TGTGCCAGTAGTTCCCCGGGACAGGGGGCTGGAGGCTACACCTTC.

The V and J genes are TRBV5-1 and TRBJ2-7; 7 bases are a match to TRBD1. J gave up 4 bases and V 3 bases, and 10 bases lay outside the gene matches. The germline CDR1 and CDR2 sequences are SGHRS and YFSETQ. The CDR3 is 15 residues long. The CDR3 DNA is TGCGCCAGCAGCTACGGACAGTCCAGGGGGTACGAGCAGTACTTC. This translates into CASSYGQSRGYEQYF.

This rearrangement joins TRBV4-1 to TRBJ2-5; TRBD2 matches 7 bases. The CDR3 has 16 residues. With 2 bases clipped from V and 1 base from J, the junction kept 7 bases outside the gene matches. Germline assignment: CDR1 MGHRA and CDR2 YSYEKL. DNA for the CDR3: TGCGCCAGCAGCCAACTTTCTAGCGGCTCCCAAGAGACCCAGTACTTC. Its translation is CASSQLSSGSQETQYF.

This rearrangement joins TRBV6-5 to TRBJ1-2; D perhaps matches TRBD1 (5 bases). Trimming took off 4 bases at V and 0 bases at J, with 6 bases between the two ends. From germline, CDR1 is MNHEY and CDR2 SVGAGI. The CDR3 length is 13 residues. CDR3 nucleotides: TGTGCCAGCAGTTCGGACACTAACTATGGCTACACCTTC. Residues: CASSSDTNYGYTF.

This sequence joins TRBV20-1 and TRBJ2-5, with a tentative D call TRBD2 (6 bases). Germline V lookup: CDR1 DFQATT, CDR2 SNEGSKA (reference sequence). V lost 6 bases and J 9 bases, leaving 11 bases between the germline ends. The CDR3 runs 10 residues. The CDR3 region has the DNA TGCAGTGCCCCTTGGGGGGCCCAGTACTTC. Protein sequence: CSAPWGAQYF.

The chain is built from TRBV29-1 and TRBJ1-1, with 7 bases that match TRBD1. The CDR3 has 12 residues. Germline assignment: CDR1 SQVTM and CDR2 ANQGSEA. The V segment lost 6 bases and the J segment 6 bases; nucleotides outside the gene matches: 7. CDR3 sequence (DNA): TGCAGCGTGTCATGGACAGGCCCTGAAGCTTTCTTT. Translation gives CSVSWTGPEAFF.

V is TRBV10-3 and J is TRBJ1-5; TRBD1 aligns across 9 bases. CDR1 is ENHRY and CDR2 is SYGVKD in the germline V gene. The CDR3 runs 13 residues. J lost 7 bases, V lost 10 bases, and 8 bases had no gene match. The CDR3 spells CATGQGYRQPQHF. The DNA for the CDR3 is TGTGCCACAGGACAGGGGTACCGACAGCCCCAGCATTTT.

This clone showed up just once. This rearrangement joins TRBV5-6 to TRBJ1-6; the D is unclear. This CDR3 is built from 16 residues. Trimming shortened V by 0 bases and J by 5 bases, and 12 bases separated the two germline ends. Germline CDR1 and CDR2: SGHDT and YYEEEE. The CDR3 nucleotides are TGTGCCAGCAGCTTGGAGTTCGCGGGCAATAATTCACCCCTCCACTTT. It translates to CASSLEFAGNNSPLHF.

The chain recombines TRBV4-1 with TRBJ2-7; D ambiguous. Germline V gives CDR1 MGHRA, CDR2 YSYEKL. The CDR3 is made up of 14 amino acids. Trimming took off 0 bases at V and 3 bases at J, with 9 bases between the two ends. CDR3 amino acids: CASSQDARNYEQYF. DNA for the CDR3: TGCGCCAGCAGCCAAGATGCCAGAAACTACGAGCAGTACTTC.

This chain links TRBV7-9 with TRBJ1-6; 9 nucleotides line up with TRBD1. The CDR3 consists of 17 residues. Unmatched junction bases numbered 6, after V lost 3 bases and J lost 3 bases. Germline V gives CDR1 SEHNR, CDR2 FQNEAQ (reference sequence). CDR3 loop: CASSFSWTGDYNSPLHF. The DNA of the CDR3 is TGTGCCAGCAGCTTTAGTTGGACAGGGGACTATAATTCACCCCTCCACTTT.

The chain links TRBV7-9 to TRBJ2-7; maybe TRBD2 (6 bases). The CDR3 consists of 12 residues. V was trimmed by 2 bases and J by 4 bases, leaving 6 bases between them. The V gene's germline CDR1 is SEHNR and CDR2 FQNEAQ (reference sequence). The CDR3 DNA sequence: TGTGCCAGCAGCTTAAGCGGGTACGAGCAGTACTTC. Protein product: CASSLSGYEQYF.

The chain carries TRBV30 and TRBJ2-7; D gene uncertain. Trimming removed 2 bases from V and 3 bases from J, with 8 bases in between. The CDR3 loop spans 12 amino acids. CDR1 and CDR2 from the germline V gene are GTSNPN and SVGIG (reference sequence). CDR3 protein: CAWSHSRYEQYF. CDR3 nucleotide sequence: TGTGCCTGGAGTCACTCTCGCTACGAGCAGTACTTC.

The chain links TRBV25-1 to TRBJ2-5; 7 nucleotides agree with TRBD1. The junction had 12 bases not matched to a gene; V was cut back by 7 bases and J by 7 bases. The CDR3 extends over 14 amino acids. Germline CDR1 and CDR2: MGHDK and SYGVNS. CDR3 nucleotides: TGTGCCAGCACCGCCCCCGAGGGGGCCGGGACCCAGTACTTC. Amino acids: CASTAPEGAGTQYF.

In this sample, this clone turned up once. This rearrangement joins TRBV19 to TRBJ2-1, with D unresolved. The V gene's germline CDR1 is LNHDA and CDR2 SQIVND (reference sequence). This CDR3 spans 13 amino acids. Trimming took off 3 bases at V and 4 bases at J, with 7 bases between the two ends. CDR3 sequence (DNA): TGTGCCAGTAGTATGTGGCGGTACAATGAGCAGTTCTTC. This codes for CASSMWRYNEQFF.

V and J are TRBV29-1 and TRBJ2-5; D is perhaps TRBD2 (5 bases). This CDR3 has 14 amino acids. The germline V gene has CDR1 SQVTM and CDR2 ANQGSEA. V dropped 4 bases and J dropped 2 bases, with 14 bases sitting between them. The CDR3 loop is CSVVSGSGQETQYF. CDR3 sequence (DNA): TGCAGCGTTGTAAGTGGGAGCGGACAAGAGACCCAGTACTTC.

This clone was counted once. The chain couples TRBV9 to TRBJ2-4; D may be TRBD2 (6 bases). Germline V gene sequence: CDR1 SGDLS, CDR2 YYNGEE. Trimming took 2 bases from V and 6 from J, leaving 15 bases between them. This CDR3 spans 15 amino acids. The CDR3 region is CASSVGGGYRNIQYF. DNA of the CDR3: TGTGCCAGCAGCGTCGGGGGAGGCTATAGAAACATTCAGTACTTC. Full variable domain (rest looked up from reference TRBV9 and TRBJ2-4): DSGVTQTPKHLITATGQRVTLRCSPRSGDLSVYWYQQSLDQGLQFLIQYYNGEERAKGNILERFSAQQFPDLHSELNLSSLELGDSALYFCASSVGGGYRNIQYFGAGTRLSVL.

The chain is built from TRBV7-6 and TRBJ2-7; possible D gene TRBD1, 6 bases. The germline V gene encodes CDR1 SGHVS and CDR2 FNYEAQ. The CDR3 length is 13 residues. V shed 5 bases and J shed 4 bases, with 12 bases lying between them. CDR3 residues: CASSEEGGYEQYF. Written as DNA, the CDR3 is TGTGCCAGCAGCGAAGAAGGGGGATACGAGCAGTACTTC.

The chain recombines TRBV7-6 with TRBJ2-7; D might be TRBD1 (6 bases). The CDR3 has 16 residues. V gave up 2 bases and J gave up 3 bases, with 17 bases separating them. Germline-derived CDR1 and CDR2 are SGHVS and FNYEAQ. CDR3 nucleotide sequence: TGTGCCAGCAGCTTATCAACCGGGACACCCTACTACGAGCAGTACTTC. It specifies CASSLSTGTPYYEQYF. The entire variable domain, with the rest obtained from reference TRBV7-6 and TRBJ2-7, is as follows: GAGVSQSPRYKVTKRGQDVALRCDPISGHVSLYWYRQALGQGPEFLTYFNYEAQQDKSGLPNDRFSAERPEGSISTLTIQRTEQRDSAMYRCASSLSTGTPYYEQYFGPGTRLTVT.

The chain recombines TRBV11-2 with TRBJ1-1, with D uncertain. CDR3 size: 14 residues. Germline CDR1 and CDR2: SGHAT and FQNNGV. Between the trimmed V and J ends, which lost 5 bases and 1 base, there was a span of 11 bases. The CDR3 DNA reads TGTGCCAGCAGCCGGTATGAGAGGAACACTGAAGCTTTCTTT. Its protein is CASSRYERNTEAFF. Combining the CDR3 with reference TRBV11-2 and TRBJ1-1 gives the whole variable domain EAGVAQSPRYKIIEKRQSVAFWCNPISGHATLYWYQQILGQGPKLLIQFQNNGVVDDSQLPKDRFSAERLKGVDSTLKIQPAKLEDSAVYLCASSRYERNTEAFFGQGTRLTVV.

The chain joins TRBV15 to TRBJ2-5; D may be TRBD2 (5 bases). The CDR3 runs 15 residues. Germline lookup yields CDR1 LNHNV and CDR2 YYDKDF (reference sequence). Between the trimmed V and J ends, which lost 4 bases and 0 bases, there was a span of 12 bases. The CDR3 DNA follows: TGTGCCACCAGCAACTATTCGACTAACCAAGAGACCCAGTACTTC. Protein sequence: CATSNYSTNQETQYF.

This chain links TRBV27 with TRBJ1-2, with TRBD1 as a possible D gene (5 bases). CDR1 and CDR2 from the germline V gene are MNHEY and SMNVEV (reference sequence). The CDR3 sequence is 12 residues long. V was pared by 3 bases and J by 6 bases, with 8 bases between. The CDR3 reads CASSLGGNGYTF. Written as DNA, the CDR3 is TGTGCCAGCAGTTTGGGGGGGAATGGCTACACCTTC.

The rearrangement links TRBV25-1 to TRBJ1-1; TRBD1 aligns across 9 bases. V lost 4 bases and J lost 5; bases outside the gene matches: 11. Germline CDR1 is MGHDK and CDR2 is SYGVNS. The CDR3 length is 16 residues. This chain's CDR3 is CASSARNRGPGTEAFF. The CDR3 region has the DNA TGTGCCAGCAGTGCACGAAACAGGGGGCCGGGGACTGAAGCTTTCTTT.

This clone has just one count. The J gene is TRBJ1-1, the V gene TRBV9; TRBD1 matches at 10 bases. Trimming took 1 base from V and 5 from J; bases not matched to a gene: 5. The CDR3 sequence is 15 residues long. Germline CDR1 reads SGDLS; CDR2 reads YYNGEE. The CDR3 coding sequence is TGTGCCAGCAGCGTATACGACAGGGGGCTGACTGAAGCTTTCTTT. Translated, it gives CASSVYDRGLTEAFF. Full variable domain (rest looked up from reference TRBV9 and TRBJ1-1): DSGVTQTPKHLITATGQRVTLRCSPRSGDLSVYWYQQSLDQGLQFLIQYYNGEERAKGNILERFSAQQFPDLHSELNLSSLELGDSALYFCASSVYDRGLTEAFFGQGTRLTVV.

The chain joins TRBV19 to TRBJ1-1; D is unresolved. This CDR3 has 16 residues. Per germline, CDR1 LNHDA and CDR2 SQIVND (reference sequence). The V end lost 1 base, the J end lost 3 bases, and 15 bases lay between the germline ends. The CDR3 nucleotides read TGTGCCAGTAGTATAGGGGAGGGTAATATGTACACTGAAGCTTTCTTT. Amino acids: CASSIGEGNMYTEAFF.

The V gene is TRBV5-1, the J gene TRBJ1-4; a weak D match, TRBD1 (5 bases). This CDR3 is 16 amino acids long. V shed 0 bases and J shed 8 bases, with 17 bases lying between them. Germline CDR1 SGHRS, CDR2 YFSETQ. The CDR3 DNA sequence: TGCGCCAGCAGCTTGGGGTTGTCACAGGCAAAGGAAAAACTGTTTTTT. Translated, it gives CASSLGLSQAKEKLFF.

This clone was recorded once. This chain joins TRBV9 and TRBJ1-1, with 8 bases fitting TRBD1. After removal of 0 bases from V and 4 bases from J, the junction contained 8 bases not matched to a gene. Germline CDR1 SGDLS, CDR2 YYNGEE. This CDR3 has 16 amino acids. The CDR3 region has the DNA TGTGCCAGCAGCGTAGACGCCCCAGGGGGCGGCACTGAAGCTTTCTTT. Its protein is CASSVDAPGGGTEAFF. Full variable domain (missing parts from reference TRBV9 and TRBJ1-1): DSGVTQTPKHLITATGQRVTLRCSPRSGDLSVYWYQQSLDQGLQFLIQYYNGEERAKGNILERFSAQQFPDLHSELNLSSLELGDSALYFCASSVDAPGGGTEAFFGQGTRLTVV.

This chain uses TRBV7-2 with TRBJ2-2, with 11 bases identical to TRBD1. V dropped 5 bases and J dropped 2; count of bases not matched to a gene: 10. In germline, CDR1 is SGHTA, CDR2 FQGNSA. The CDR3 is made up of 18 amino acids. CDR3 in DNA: TGTGCCAGCAGCCGTACCGAGGGACAGGGGGTTAACACCGGGGAGCTGTTTTTT. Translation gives CASSRTEGQGVNTGELFF.